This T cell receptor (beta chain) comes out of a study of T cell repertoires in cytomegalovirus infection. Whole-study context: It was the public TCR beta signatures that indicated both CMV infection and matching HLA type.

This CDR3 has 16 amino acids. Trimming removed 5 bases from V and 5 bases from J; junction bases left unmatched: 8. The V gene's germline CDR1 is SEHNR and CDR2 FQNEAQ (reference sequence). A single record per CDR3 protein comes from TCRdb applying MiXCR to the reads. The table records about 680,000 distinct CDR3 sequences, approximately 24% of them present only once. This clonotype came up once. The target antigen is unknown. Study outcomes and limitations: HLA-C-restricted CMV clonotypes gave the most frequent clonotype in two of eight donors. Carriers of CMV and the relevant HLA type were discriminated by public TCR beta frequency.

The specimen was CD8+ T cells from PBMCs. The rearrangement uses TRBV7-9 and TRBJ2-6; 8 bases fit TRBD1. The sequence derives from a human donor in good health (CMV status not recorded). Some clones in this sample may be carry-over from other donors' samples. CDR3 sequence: CASSGLTGEWANVLTF. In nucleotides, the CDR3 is TGTGCCAGCAGCGGACTGACAGGGGAATGGGCCAACGTCCTGACTTTC.